One and the same sample provided the 8 T cell receptor beta chains below, sequenced in a study of T cell repertoires in cytomegalovirus infection. Using its own MiXCR run on the reads, TCRdb lists one record per CDR3 protein. The sample carries approximately 250,000 distinct CDR3 sequences, roughly 10% recorded once. Sequenced input: PBMCs. The receptors originated from a human donor in good health (CMV status not recorded). Some clones in this sample may be carry-over from other donors' samples.

This clonotype occurred many times. This sequence joins TRBV7-8 and TRBJ2-5; 8 nucleotides agree with TRBD1. V gave up 2 bases and J gave up 2 bases; unmatched junction bases: 4. The CDR3 loop spans 15 amino acids. CDR1 SGHVS and CDR2 FQNEAQ come from the germline V gene. CDR3 protein: CASSLMGQVQETQYF. The CDR3 DNA follows: TGTGCCAGCAGCTTAATGGGACAGGTACAAGAGACCCAGTACTTC.

This clonotype was detected many times. The chain has TRBV7-6 and TRBJ2-2; D uncertain. V was shortened by 4 bases and J by 16 bases, with 22 bases between the two germline ends. The CDR3 length is 14 residues. Germline V gene lookup returns CDR1 SGHVS and CDR2 FNYEAQ. CDR3 nucleotide sequence: TGTGCCAGCAGCTCCGACCCCGACACACTGGCGCAGTTTTTT. Translating gives CASSSDPDTLAQFF.

This clonotype was seen a few times. The V gene is TRBV5-6, the J gene TRBJ1-2; the match to TRBD1 covers 12 bases. The CDR3 has 15 amino acids. Germline V CDR1 and CDR2: SGHDT, YYEEEE. V was pared by 4 bases and J by 7 bases, with 8 bases of the junction left unmatched. CDR3 sequence: CASSRGGQGARGYTF. The CDR3 DNA reads TGTGCCAGCAGCCGGGGGGGACAGGGGGCGCGTGGCTACACCTTC.

The genes are TRBV29-1 and TRBJ1-1; TRBD1 might be the D (5 bases). The CDR3 has 14 residues. CDR1 SQVTM and CDR2 ANQGSEA come from the germline V gene. V was trimmed by 4 bases and J by 2 bases, leaving 14 bases between them. In DNA form, the CDR3 reads TGCAGCGTTGCCCCCCAGGGCGTCAACACTGAAGCTTTCTTT. This codes for CSVAPQGVNTEAFF. Full variable domain (rest looked up from reference TRBV29-1 and TRBJ1-1): SAVISQKPSRDICQRGTSLTIQCQVDSQVTMMFWYRQQPGQSLTLIATANQGSEATYESGFVIDKFPISRPNLTFSTLTVSNMSPEDSSIYLCSVAPQGVNTEAFFGQGTRLTVV.

The sample holds many counts of this clonotype. The chain couples TRBV7-9 to TRBJ1-1, with 8 nucleotides matching TRBD1. Germline CDR1 reads SEHNR; CDR2 reads FQNEAQ (reference sequence). V gave up 5 bases and J gave up 1 base; unmatched junction bases: 18. The CDR3 is made up of 19 amino acids. The CDR3 region has the DNA TGTGCCAGCAGCGCCAGATTGACAGGGGCGGATTTCAGGAACACTGAAGCTTTCTTT. Amino acids: CASSARLTGADFRNTEAFF. The entire variable domain, with the rest obtained from reference TRBV7-9 and TRBJ1-1, is as follows: DTGVSQNPRHKITKRGQNVTFRCDPISEHNRLYWYRQTLGQGPEFLTYFQNEAQLEKSRLLSDRFSAERPKGSFSTLEIQRTEQGDSAMYLCASSARLTGADFRNTEAFFGQGTRLTVV.

This clonotype was counted at least ten times. The chain combines TRBV12-5 with TRBJ1-1; 7 bases map to TRBD1. The trim removed 3 bases at V and 3 bases at J, leaving 4 bases unmatched. This CDR3 contains 14 residues. From germline, CDR1 is LGHNT and CDR2 FRNRAP. The DNA for the CDR3 is TGTGCTAGTGGTTTAGAGGGGGCGGACACTGAAGCTTTCTTT. It translates to CASGLEGADTEAFF.

This clonotype was seen ten or more times. The J gene is TRBJ1-2, the V gene TRBV20-1; TRBD1 matches 9 bases. The germline V gene encodes CDR1 DFQATT and CDR2 SNEGSKA (reference sequence). The V segment lost 6 bases and the J segment 7 bases; nucleotides outside the gene matches: 6. This CDR3 has 12 residues. CDR3 bases: TGCAGTGCACCAACAGGGGGCATTGGCTACACCTTC. Translation: CSAPTGGIGYTF.

This clonotype came up many times. The chain links TRBV6-1 to TRBJ1-5; 7 nucleotides agree with TRBD1. The CDR3 extends over 15 amino acids. Germline CDR1 reads MNHNS; CDR2 reads SASEGT. After removal of 2 bases from V and 7 bases from J, the junction contained 8 bases not matched to a gene. CDR3: CASSERDRLYQPQHF. CDR3 nucleotide sequence: TGTGCCAGCAGTGAAAGGGACAGATTGTACCAGCCCCAGCATTTT.